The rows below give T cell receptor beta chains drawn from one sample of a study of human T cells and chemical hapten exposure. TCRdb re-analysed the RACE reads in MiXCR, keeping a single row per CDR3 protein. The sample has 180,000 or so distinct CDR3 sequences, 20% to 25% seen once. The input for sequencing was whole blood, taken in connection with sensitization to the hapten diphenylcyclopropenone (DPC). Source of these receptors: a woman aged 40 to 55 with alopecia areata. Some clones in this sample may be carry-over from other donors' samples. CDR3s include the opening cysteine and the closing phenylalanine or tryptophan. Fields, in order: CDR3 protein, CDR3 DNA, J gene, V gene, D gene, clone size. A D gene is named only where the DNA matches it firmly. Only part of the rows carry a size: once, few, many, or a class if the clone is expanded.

CDR3: CSVDILAGGNGEQYF
DNA: TGCAGCGTTGATATACTAGCGGGAGGAAATGGCGAGCAGTACTTC
J: TRBJ2-7
V: TRBV29-1
D: TRBD2
size: many

CDR3: CASTSRGVGELFF
DNA: TGTGCCAGCACCTCCCGTGGGGTCGGGGAGCTGTTTTTT
J: TRBJ2-2
V: TRBV12-3/TRBV12-4
D: .
size: .

CDR3: CASSLVLAGVSYNEQFF
DNA: TGTGCCAGCAGCTTAGTGCTAGCGGGAGTGTCCTACAATGAGCAGTTCTTC
J: TRBJ2-1
V: TRBV7-2
D: TRBD2
size: few

CDR3: CSARNLRVDTDTQYF
DNA: TGCAGTGCCCGCAACCTAAGGGTAGACACAGATACGCAGTATTTT
J: TRBJ2-3
V: TRBV20-1
D: .
size: .

CDR3: CASSQGTFTEAFF
DNA: TGTGCCAGCAGCCAAGGGACGTTCACTGAAGCTTTCTTT
J: TRBJ1-1
V: TRBV4-3
D: .
size: .

CDR3: CASSLTSNWGGSGQFF
DNA: TGTGCCAGCAGTCTTACGTCGAATTGGGGCGGGAGTGGGCAGTTCTTC
J: TRBJ2-1
V: TRBV6-2/TRBV6-3
D: TRBD2
size: .

CDR3: CSARDQRAGNAEAFF
DNA: TGCAGTGCTAGAGATCAAAGGGCCGGGAACGCTGAAGCTTTCTTT
J: TRBJ1-1
V: TRBV20-1
D: .
size: .

CDR3: CAGSPRDIPSKAFF
DNA: TGTGCCGGATCCCCCAGGGACATCCCGTCTAAAGCTTTCTTT
J: TRBJ1-1
V: TRBV6-2/TRBV6-3
D: .
size: few

CDR3: CSARVGGETQYF
DNA: TGCAGTGCTAGAGTTGGAGGGGAGACCCAGTACTTC
J: TRBJ2-5
V: TRBV20-1
D: .
size: .

CDR3: CASSPLGSGTVPNEQFF
DNA: TGTGCCAGCAGCCCACTGGGGTCGGGGACAGTCCCCAATGAGCAGTTCTTC
J: TRBJ2-1
V: TRBV9
D: TRBD1
size: .

CDR3: CASSITGNTGELFF
DNA: TGTGCCAGTAGTATTACCGGGAACACCGGGGAGCTGTTTTTT
J: TRBJ2-2
V: TRBV19
D: .
size: .

CDR3: CASSQERGSGAFF
DNA: TGCGCCAGCAGCCAAGAGAGGGGAAGTGGCGCTTTCTTT
J: TRBJ1-1
V: TRBV4-3
D: .
size: few

CDR3: CASSSRQGRTSPLHF
DNA: TGCGCCAGCAGCTCTCGACAGGGAAGGACATCACCCCTCCACTTT
J: TRBJ1-6
V: TRBV5-1
D: TRBD1
size: .

CDR3: CASSRLRGARGGYNF
DNA: TGTGCCAGCAGCCGCCTACGGGGGGCGCGAGGTGGCTACAACTTC
J: TRBJ1-2
V: TRBV12-3/TRBV12-4
D: .
size: .

CDR3: CASSSSRIYTETQYF
DNA: TGTGCCAGCAGCTCCTCACGGATATACACGGAGACCCAGTACTTC
J: TRBJ2-5
V: TRBV7-2
D: .
size: few

CDR3: CASSYSPNMNTEAFF
DNA: TGTGCCAGCAGTTACAGCCCGAATATGAACACTGAAGCTTTCTTT
J: TRBJ1-1
V: TRBV6-5
D: .
size: few

CDR3: CASSQDRAATATNEKLFF
DNA: TGCGCCAGCAGCCAAGATCGGGCAGCCACAGCAACTAATGAAAAACTGTTTTTT
J: TRBJ1-4
V: TRBV4-1
D: .
size: few

CDR3: CASSLRTSGGYEQYF
DNA: TGTGCCAGCAGCCTACGGACTAGCGGGGGCTACGAGCAGTACTTC
J: TRBJ2-7
V: TRBV7-2
D: TRBD2
size: few

CDR3: CASSLFLTVIAYEQYF
DNA: TGTGCCAGCAGTTTATTCCTCACAGTGATTGCCTACGAGCAGTACTTC
J: TRBJ2-7
V: TRBV28
D: .
size: .

CDR3: CSARSWAGGNQPQHF
DNA: TGCAGTGCTAGATCCTGGGCAGGGGGAAATCAGCCCCAGCATTTT
J: TRBJ1-5
V: TRBV20-1
D: TRBD1
size: few

CDR3: CASSLNGASTDTQYF
DNA: TGTGCCAGCAGCTTAAACGGAGCTAGCACAGATACGCAGTATTTT
J: TRBJ2-3
V: TRBV11-2
D: .
size: .

CDR3: CASSQGRAGYNEQFF
DNA: TGCGCCAGCAGCCAAGGTCGAGCGGGGTACAATGAGCAGTTCTTC
J: TRBJ2-1
V: TRBV4-1
D: TRBD2
size: few

CDR3: CASTLRWGSPEAFF
DNA: TGTGCCAGCACCTTAAGGTGGGGAAGCCCTGAAGCTTTCTTT
J: TRBJ1-1
V: TRBV6-1
D: .
size: many

CDR3: CSVLGQGVGADTQYF
DNA: TGCAGCGTCCTTGGACAGGGGGTGGGGGCAGATACGCAGTATTTT
J: TRBJ2-3
V: TRBV29-1
D: TRBD1
size: .

CDR3: CSAGQGAGAGNTIYF
DNA: TGCAGTGCCGGACAGGGGGCTGGAGCTGGAAACACCATATATTTT
J: TRBJ1-3
V: TRBV20-1
D: TRBD1
size: .

CDR3: CASSLSQSSGNTIYF
DNA: TGTGCCAGCAGCCTTAGTCAGAGCTCTGGAAACACCATATATTTT
J: TRBJ1-3
V: TRBV11-1
D: .
size: .

CDR3: CAISAVRGRGSNTGELFF
DNA: TGTGCCATCAGTGCCGTAAGGGGGCGAGGGTCGAACACCGGGGAGCTGTTTTTT
J: TRBJ2-2
V: TRBV10-3
D: TRBD1
size: .

CDR3: CASSGDEPNYGYTF
DNA: TGTGCCAGCAGTGGGGACGAACCTAACTATGGCTACACCTTC
J: TRBJ1-2
V: TRBV6-1
D: .
size: .

CDR3: CSVEETGGYNEQFF
DNA: TGCAGCGTTGAAGAGACGGGCGGCTACAATGAGCAGTTCTTC
J: TRBJ2-1
V: TRBV29-1
D: .
size: many

CDR3: CASSPWSLGSEQFF
DNA: TGTGCCAGCAGCCCCTGGTCTCTTGGGTCTGAGCAGTTCTTC
J: TRBJ2-1
V: TRBV7-2
D: .
size: few

CDR3: CASSVDRGADTQYF
DNA: TGTGCCAGCAGCGTAGATCGGGGGGCAGATACGCAGTATTTT
J: TRBJ2-3
V: TRBV11-2
D: TRBD2
size: .

CDR3: CASAEQGGLTEAFF
DNA: TGTGCCAGCGCCGAACAGGGGGGTTTAACTGAAGCTTTCTTT
J: TRBJ1-1
V: TRBV18
D: TRBD1
size: .

CDR3: CASSSLGGEQFF
DNA: TGTGCCAGCAGTTCTCTAGGTGGTGAGCAGTTCTTC
J: TRBJ2-1
V: TRBV7-9
D: .
size: .

CDR3: CSAYVSGGVETQYF
DNA: TGCAGTGCTTACGTTAGCGGGGGGGTGGAGACCCAGTACTTC
J: TRBJ2-5
V: TRBV20-1
D: TRBD2
size: few

CDR3: CASSYALLYEQYF
DNA: TGTGCCAGCAGTTATGCGCTCCTGTACGAGCAGTACTTC
J: TRBJ2-7
V: TRBV6-2/TRBV6-3
D: .
size: few

CDR3: CASSYGATAEKLFF
DNA: TGTGCCAGCAGTTACGGGGCTACGGCTGAAAAACTGTTTTTT
J: TRBJ1-4
V: TRBV12-3/TRBV12-4
D: .
size: .

CDR3: CSARDLGSYEQYF
DNA: TGCAGTGCTAGAGATCTAGGGTCCTACGAGCAGTACTTC
J: TRBJ2-7
V: TRBV20-1
D: .
size: .

CDR3: CSVERRATEAFF
DNA: TGCAGCGTTGAACGCAGGGCCACTGAAGCTTTCTTT
J: TRBJ1-1
V: TRBV29-1
D: .
size: .

CDR3: CATSGGGRGYTF
DNA: TGTGCCACCTCTGGAGGGGGTCGAGGCTACACCTTC
J: TRBJ1-2
V: TRBV6-5
D: .
size: .

CDR3: CASSQDTLGPGTDTQYF
DNA: TGCGCCAGCAGCCAAGATACTCTTGGTCCAGGCACAGATACGCAGTATTTT
J: TRBJ2-3
V: TRBV4-3
D: .
size: .

CDR3: CASSSGTSGRTDTQYF
DNA: TGCGCCAGCAGCTCCGGGACTAGCGGGAGGACAGATACGCAGTATTTT
J: TRBJ2-3
V: TRBV5-1
D: TRBD2
size: many

CDR3: CAISDGTSGYEQYF
DNA: TGTGCCATCAGTGACGGGACTAGCGGATACGAGCAGTACTTC
J: TRBJ2-7
V: TRBV10-3
D: TRBD2
size: .

CDR3: CTSSSQGANMNTEAFF
DNA: TGCACCAGCAGCTCCCAGGGGGCTAATATGAACACTGAAGCTTTCTTT
J: TRBJ1-1
V: TRBV5-1
D: TRBD1
size: .

CDR3: CSVDRGGGTDTQYF
DNA: TGCAGCGTTGACAGGGGAGGGGGCACAGATACGCAGTATTTT
J: TRBJ2-3
V: TRBV29-1
D: .
size: many

CDR3: CATSRDRGAGSTGELFF
DNA: TGTGCCACCAGCAGAGATCGTGGGGCGGGGAGCACCGGGGAGCTGTTTTTT
J: TRBJ2-2
V: TRBV15
D: .
size: .

CDR3: CSAREGRQLNQPQHF
DNA: TGCAGTGCTAGAGAGGGTAGGCAGCTTAATCAGCCCCAGCATTTT
J: TRBJ1-5
V: TRBV20-1
D: .
size: .

CDR3: CASSLDSPNSPLHF
DNA: TGTGCCAGCAGTTTGGATTCCCCTAATTCACCCCTCCACTTT
J: TRBJ1-6
V: TRBV12-3/TRBV12-4
D: .
size: few

CDR3: CASSLRGSQTQYF
DNA: TGTGCCAGCAGTCTACGAGGTTCTCAGACCCAGTACTTC
J: TRBJ2-5
V: TRBV12-3/TRBV12-4
D: .
size: .

CDR3: CASSVEGTGGKGGAFF
DNA: TGTGCCAGCAGCGTAGAAGGGACAGGGGGCAAGGGAGGAGCTTTCTTT
J: TRBJ1-1
V: TRBV9
D: TRBD1
size: few

CDR3: CASRVGLGYNEQFF
DNA: TGTGCCAGCAGGGTCGGACTAGGTTACAATGAGCAGTTCTTC
J: TRBJ2-1
V: TRBV2
D: TRBD2
size: .

CDR3: CASSLVRNQPQHF
DNA: TGTGCCAGCAGCTTAGTTCGCAATCAGCCCCAGCATTTT
J: TRBJ1-5
V: TRBV7-2
D: .
size: few

CDR3: CASSSYRGEQYF
DNA: TGTGCCAGCAGTTCCTACAGGGGCGAGCAGTACTTC
J: TRBJ2-7
V: TRBV28
D: TRBD1
size: .

CDR3: CASSQPSGGGYEQYF
DNA: TGTGCCAGCAGTCAACCCTCCGGGGGAGGCTACGAGCAGTACTTC
J: TRBJ2-7
V: TRBV27
D: .
size: .

CDR3: CATSALGGDTEAFF
DNA: TGTGCCACCAGCGCCCTGGGGGGAGACACTGAAGCTTTCTTT
J: TRBJ1-1
V: TRBV15
D: .
size: .

CDR3: CAISESPGSLMADGLFF
DNA: TGTGCCATCAGTGAGAGTCCGGGGTCATTGATGGCCGATGGACTGTTTTTT
J: TRBJ1-4
V: TRBV10-3
D: .
size: .